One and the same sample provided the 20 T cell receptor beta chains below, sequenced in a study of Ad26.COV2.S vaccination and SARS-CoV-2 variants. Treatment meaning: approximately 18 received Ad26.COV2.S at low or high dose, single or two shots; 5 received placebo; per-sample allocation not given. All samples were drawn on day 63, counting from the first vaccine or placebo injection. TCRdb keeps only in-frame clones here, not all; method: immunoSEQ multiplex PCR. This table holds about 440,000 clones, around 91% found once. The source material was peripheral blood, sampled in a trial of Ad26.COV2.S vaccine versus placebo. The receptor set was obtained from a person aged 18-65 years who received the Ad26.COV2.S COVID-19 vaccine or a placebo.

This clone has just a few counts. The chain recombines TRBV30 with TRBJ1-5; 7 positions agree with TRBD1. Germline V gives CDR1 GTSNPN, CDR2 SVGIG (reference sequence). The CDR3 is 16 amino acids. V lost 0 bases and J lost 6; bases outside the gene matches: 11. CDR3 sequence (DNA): TGTGCCTGGAGTGTGGGGCCCGGCAGGGGGGTTCAGCCCCAGCATTTT. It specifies CAWSVGPGRGVQPQHF.

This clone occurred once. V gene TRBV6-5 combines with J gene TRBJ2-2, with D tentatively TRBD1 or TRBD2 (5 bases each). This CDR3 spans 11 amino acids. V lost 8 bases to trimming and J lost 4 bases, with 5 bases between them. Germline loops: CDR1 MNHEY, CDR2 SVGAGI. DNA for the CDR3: TGTGCCAGCGGGGGCACCGGGGAGCTGTTTTTT. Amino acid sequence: CASGGTGELFF.

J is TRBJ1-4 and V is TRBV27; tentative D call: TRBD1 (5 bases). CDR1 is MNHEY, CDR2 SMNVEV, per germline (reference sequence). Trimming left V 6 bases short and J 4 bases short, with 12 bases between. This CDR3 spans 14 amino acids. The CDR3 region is CASRISGLNEKLFF. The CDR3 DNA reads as TGTGCCAGCAGAATATCGGGACTTAATGAAAAACTGTTTTTT.

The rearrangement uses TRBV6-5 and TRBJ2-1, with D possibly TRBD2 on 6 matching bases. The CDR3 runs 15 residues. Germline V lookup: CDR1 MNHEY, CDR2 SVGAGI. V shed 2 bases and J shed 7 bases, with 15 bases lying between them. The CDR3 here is CASSYGLWGENEQFF. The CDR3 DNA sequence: TGTGCCAGCAGTTACGGGCTCTGGGGGGAAAATGAGCAGTTCTTC.

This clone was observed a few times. This chain's CDR3 is CASSNLAGAGNEQFF. DNA of the CDR3: TGTGCCAGCAGCAACCTAGCGGGAGCAGGTAATGAGCAGTTCTTC. V gene TRBV6-4 combines with J gene TRBJ2-1, with TRBD2 matching 10 bases. CDR3 size: 15 residues. CDR1 and CDR2 (germline): MRHNA, SNTAGT. V was pared by 6 bases and J by 7 bases, with 9 bases of the junction left unmatched.

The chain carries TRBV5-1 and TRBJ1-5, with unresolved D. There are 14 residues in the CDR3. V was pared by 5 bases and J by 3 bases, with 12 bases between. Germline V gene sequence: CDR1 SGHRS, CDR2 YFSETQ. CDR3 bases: TGCGCCAGCAGAAAGGGTCTGGACAATCAGCCCCAGCATTTT. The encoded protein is CASRKGLDNQPQHF.

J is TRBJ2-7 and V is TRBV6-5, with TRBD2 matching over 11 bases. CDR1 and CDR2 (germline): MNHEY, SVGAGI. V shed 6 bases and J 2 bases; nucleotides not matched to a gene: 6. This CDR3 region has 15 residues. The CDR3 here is CASRTSGTKAYEQYF. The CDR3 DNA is TGTGCCAGCAGGACTAGCGGGACTAAGGCCTACGAGCAGTACTTC.

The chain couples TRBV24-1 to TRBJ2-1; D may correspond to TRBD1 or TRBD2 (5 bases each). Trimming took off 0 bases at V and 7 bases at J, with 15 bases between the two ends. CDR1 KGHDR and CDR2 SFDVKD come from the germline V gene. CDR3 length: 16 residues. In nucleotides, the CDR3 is TGTGCCACCAGTGATTTGCGGGGCAGCCTTGGGAATGAGCAGTTCTTC. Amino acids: CATSDLRGSLGNEQFF.

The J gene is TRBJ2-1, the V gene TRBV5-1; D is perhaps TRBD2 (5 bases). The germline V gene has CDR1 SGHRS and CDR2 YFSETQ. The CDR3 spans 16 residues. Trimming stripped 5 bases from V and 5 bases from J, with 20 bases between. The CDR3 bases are TGCGCCAGCAGATTGATTACCGGGATACAAAACAATGAGCAGTTCTTC. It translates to CASRLITGIQNNEQFF.

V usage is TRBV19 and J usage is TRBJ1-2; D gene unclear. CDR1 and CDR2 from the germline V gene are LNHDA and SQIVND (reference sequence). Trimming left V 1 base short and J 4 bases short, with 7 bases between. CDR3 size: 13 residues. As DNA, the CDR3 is TGTGCCAGTAGTATAGGATCCGCCTATGGCTACACCTTC. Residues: CASSIGSAYGYTF. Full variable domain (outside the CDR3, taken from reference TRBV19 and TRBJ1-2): DGGITQSPKYLFRKEGQNVTLSCEQNLNHDAMYWYRQDPGQGLRLIYYSQIVNDFQKGDIAEGYSVSREKKESFPLTVTSAQKNPTAFYLCASSIGSAYGYTFGSGTRLTVV.

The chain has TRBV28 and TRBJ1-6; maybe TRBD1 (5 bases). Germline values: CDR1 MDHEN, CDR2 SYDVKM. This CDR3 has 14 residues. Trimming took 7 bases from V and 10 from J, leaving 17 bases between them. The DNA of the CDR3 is TGTGCCAGCACCCCCGGGACCTTAAGATCACCCCTCCACTTT. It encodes CASTPGTLRSPLHF.

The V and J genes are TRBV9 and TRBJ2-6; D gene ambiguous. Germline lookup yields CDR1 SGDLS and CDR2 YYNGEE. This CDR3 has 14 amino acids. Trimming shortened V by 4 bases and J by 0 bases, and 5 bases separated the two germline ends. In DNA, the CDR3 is TGTGCCAGCAGCTCCACCTCTGGGGCCAACGTCCTGACTTTC. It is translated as CASSSTSGANVLTF.

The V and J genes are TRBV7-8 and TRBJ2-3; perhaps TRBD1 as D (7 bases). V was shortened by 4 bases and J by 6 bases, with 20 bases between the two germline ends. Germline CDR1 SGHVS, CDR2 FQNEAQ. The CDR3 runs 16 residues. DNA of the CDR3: TGTGCCAGCAGCTGGAGGACAGGCCCCCGGGGGGATACGCAGTATTTT. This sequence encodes CASSWRTGPRGDTQYF.

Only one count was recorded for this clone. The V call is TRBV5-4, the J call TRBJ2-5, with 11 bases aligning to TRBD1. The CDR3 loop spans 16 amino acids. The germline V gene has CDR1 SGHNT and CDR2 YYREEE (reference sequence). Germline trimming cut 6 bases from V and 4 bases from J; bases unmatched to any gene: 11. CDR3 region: CASMARTGGEGETQYF. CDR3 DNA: TGTGCCAGCATGGCCCGGACAGGGGGCGAGGGAGAGACCCAGTACTTC.

The CDR3 coding sequence is TGTGCCACACAGTTTCGATATAATTCACCCCTCCACTTT. Amino acid sequence: CATQFRYNSPLHF. The chain uses TRBV6-5 and TRBJ1-6; D is ambiguous. Looked up from germline, CDR1 is MNHEY and CDR2 is SVGAGI. The CDR3 totals 13 residues. V was cut by 10 bases and J by 4 bases, with 11 bases left in between.

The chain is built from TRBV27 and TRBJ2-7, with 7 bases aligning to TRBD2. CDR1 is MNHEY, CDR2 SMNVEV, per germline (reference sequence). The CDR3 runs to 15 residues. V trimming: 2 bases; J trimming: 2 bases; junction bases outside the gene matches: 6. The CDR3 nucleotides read TGTGCCAGCAGTTTAACCGTAGCGGGCACCTACGAGCAGTACTTC. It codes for CASSLTVAGTYEQYF.

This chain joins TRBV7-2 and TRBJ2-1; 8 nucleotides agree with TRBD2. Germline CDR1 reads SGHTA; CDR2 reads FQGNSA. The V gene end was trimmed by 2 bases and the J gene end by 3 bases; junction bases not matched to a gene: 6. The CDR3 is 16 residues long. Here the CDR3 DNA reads TGTGCCAGCAGCTTACTGGGCGGGAGGCTCTACAATGAGCAGTTCTTC. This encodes CASSLLGGRLYNEQFF.

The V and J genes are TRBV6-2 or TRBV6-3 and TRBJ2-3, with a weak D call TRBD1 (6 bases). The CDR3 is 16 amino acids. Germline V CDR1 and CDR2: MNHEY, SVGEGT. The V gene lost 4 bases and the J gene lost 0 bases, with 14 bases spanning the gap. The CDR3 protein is CASSFEGQISTDTQYF. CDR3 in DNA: TGTGCCAGCAGTTTTGAAGGACAGATTAGCACAGATACGCAGTATTTT.

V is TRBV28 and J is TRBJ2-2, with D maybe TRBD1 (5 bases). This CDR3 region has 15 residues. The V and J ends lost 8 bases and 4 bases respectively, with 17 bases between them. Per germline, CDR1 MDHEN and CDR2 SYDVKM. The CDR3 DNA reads TGTGCCAGCCGACCATCCACAGGACCCACCGGGGAGCTGTTTTTT. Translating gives CASRPSTGPTGELFF.

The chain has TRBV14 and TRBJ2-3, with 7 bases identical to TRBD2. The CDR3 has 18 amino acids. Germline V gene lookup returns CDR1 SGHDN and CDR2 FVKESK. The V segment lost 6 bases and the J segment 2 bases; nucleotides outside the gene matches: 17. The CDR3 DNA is TGTGCCAGCAGTGAAGCCGCGGGCGGGAGCACCCCCACAGATACGCAGTATTTT. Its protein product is CASSEAAGGSTPTDTQYF. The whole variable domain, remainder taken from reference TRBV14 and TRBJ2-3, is EAGVTQFPSHSVIEKGQTVTLRCDPISGHDNLYWYRRVMGKEIKFLLHFVKESKQDESGMPNNRFLAERTGGTYSTLKVQPAELEDSGVYFCASSEAAGGSTPTDTQYFGPGTRLTVL.